This entry is about one T cell receptor (beta chain). Antigen: not known. The CDR3 covers 14 residues. Germline values: CDR1 SEHNR, CDR2 FQNEAQ (reference sequence). J gave up 5 bases and V 2 bases, and 6 bases lay outside the gene matches. The data originate from a study of cytomegalovirus exposure and HLA in healthy donors. Study-level findings and limits: The sole available immune exposure information was CMV serostatus. Most subjects' HLA-A and HLA-B alleles were reportedly predicted from TCR beta sequences.

This PCR relied on a set of 60 Vbeta primers and 13 Jbeta primers. The table came from immunoSEQ multiplex PCR; TCRdb's copy has only in-frame clones and leaves some out. The table lists under 200,000 clones. The chain joins TRBV7-9 to TRBJ2-7, with 7 bases lining up with TRBD2. Sequenced: PBMCs. This sequence originates from a man under 40 in good health and CMV-seronegative. The CDR3 nucleotides are TGTGCCAGCAGCTTAATGGGGGGGGAAGACGAGCAGTACTTC. Its protein is CASSLMGGEDEQYF.